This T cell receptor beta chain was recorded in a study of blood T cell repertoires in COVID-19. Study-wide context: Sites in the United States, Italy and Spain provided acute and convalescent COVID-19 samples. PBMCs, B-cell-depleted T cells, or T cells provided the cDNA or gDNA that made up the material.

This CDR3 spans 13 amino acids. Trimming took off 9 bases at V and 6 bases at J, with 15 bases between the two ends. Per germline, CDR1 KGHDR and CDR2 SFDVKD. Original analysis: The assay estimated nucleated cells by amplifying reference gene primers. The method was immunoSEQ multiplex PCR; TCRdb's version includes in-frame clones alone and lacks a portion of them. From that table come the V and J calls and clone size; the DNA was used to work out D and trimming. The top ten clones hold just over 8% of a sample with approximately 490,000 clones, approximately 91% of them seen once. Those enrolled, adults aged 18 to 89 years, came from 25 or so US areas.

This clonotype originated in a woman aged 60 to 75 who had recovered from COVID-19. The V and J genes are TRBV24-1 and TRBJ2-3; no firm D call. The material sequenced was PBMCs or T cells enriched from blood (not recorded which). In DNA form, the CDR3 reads TGTGCCACCTCCCCACTACTACTCGATACGCAGTATTTT. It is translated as CATSPLLLDTQYF.